The T cell receptor (beta chain) described here comes from a study of T-cell memory formation after mild COVID-19. Findings and caveats of the study: CD4+ bias marked clones expanding day 15 to 37, unlike balanced contracting clones. Pre-infection memory carried some responding clones, suggesting that cross-reactive memory joined. Shrinking CD4+ clones resided mostly in CM and EM, and CD8+ ones in EMRA.

Libraries for TCRalpha and TCRbeta carried sample barcodes and unique molecular identifiers via 5'RACE. TCRdb analysed the 5' RACE reads with MiXCR anew, one entry per CDR3 protein. Seen here are 400,000 to 450,000 distinct CDR3 sequences, more than 15% observed once, and the top ten hold 20% to 25%. This clonotype was picked up a small number of times. Its antigen is unidentified. Germline values: CDR1 SGHTA, CDR2 FQGNSA. Trimming shortened V by 4 bases and J by 5 bases, and 10 bases separated the two germline ends. The CDR3 is made up of 13 amino acids. This clonotype was sampled from a man aged 18 to 30 who had mild COVID-19 (a few samples of this study predate the infection). Cell type and time point are not known. Specimen: PBMCs or a T cell subset sorted from them (not recorded which). The chain is built from TRBV7-2 and TRBJ2-3; unclear D gene. The DNA of the CDR3 is TGTGCCAGCAGCTCCCTGGGTGAAGATACGCAGTATTTT. It codes for CASSSLGEDTQYF.